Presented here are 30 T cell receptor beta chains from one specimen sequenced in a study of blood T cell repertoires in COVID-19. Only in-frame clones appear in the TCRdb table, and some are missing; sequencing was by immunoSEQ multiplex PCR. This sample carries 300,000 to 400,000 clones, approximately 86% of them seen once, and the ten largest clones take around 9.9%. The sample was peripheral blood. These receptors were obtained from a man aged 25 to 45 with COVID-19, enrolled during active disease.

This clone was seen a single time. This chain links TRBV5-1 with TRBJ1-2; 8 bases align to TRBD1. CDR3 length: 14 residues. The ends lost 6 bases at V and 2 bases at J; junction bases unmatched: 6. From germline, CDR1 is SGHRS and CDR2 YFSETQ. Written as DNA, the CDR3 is TGCGCCAGCATGGGTCAGGGGGCCAACTATGGCTACACCTTC. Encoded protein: CASMGQGANYGYTF.

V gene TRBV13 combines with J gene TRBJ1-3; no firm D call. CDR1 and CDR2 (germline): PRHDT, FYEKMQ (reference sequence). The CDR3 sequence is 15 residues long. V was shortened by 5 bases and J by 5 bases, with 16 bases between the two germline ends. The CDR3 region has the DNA TGTGCCAGCAGCGCCCGCGGAGGGTACAGAAACACCATATATTTT. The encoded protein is CASSARGGYRNTIYF.

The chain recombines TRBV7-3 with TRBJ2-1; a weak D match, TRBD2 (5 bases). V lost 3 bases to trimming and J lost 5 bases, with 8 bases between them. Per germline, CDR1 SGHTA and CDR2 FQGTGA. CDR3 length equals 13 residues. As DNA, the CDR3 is TGTGCCAGCAGCTTGAGGGAGAACAATGAGCAGTTCTTC. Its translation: CASSLRENNEQFF. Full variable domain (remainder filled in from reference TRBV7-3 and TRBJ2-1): GAGVSQTPSNKVTEKGKYVELRCDPISGHTALYWYRQSLGQGPEFLIYFQGTGAADDSGLPNDRFFAVRPEGSVSTLKIQRTERGDSAVYLCASSLRENNEQFFGPGTRLTVL.

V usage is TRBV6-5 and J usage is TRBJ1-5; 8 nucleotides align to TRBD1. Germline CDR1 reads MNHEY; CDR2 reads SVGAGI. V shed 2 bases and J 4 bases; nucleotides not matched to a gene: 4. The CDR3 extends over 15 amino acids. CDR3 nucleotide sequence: TGTGCCAGCAGTTACGGGACAGGCCTTAATCAGCCCCAGCATTTT. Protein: CASSYGTGLNQPQHF.

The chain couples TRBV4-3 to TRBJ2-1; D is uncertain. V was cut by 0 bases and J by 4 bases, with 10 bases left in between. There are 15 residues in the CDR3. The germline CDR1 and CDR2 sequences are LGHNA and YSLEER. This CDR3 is CASSQEHESYNEQFF. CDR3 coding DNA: TGCGCCAGCAGCCAAGAACATGAATCTTACAATGAGCAGTTCTTC.

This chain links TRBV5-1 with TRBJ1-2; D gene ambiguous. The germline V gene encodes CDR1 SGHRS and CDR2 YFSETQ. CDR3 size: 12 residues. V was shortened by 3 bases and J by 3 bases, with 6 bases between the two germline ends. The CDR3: CASSSNYYGYTF. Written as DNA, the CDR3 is TGCGCCAGCAGCTCCAACTACTATGGCTACACCTTC.

The CDR3 DNA sequence: TGTGCCAGTAGTATCCTTGGCAATCAGCCCCAGCATTTT. Translating gives CASSILGNQPQHF. The rearrangement joins TRBV19 to TRBJ1-5; no firm D call. The CDR3 is made up of 13 amino acids. Germline CDR1 and CDR2: LNHDA and SQIVND (reference sequence). With 3 bases removed from V and 2 bases from J, the gap between germline ends came to 5 bases.

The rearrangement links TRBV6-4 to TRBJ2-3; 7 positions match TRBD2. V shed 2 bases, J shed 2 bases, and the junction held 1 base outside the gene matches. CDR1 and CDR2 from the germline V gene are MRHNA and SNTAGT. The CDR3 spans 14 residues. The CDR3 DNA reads TGTGCCAGCAGTGACGGGGGGGACACAGATACGCAGTATTTT. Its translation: CASSDGGDTDTQYF.

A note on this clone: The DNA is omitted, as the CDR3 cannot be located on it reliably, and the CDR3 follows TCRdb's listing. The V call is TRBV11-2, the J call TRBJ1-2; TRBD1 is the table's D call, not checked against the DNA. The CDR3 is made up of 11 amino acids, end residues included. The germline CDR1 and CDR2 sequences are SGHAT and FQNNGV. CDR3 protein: CASSVGQGSTF.

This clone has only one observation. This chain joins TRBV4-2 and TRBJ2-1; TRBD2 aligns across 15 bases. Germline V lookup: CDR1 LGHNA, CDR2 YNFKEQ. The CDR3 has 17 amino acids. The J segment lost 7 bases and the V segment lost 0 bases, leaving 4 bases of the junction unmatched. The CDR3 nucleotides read TGTGCCAGCAGCCAAGATCCGGGGACTAGCGGGAGGAATGAGCAGTTCTTC. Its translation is CASSQDPGTSGRNEQFF.

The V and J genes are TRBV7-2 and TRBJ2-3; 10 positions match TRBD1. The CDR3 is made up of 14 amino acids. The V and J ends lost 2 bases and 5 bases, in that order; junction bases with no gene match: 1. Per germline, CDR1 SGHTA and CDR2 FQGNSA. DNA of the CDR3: TGTGCCAGCAGCTTACGGGACAGGGGAGATACGCAGTATTTT. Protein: CASSLRDRGDTQYF.

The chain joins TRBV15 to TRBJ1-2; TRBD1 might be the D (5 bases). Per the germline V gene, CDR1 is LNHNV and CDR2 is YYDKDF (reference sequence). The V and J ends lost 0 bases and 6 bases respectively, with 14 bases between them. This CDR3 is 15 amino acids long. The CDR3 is CATSRDLGHWDGYTF. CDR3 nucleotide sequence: TGTGCCACCAGCAGAGATTTAGGACACTGGGATGGCTACACCTTC.

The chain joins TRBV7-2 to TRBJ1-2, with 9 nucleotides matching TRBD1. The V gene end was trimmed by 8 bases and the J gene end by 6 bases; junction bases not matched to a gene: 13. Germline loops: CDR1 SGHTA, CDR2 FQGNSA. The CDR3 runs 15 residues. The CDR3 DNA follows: TGTGCCAGCTCCCAAGTCACGGGACAGGGACATGGCTACACCTTC. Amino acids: CASSQVTGQGHGYTF.

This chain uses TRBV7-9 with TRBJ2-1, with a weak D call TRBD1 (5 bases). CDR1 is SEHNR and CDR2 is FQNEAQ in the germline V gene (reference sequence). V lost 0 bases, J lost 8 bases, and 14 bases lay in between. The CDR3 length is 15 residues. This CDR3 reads CASSLAGRQWDEQFF. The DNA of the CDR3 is TGTGCCAGCAGCTTAGCGGGGCGCCAGTGGGATGAGCAGTTCTTC.

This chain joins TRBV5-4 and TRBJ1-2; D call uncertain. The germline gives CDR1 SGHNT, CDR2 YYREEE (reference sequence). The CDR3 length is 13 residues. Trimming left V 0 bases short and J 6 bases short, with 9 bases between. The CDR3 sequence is CASSLVPAHGYTF. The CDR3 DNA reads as TGTGCCAGCAGCTTGGTCCCAGCGCATGGCTACACCTTC. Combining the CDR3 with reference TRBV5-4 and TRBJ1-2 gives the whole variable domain ETGVTQSPTHLIKTRGQQVTLRCSSQSGHNTVSWYQQALGQGPQFIFQYYREEENGRGNFPPRFSGLQFPNYSSELNVNALELDDSALYLCASSLVPAHGYTFGSGTRLTVV.

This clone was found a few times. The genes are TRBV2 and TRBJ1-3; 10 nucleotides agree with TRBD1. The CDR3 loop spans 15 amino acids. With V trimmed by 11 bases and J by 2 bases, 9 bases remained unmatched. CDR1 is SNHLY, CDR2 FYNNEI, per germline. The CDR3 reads CACTGQGIAGNTIYF. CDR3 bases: TGTGCCTGCACGGGACAGGGGATCGCTGGAAACACCATATATTTT.

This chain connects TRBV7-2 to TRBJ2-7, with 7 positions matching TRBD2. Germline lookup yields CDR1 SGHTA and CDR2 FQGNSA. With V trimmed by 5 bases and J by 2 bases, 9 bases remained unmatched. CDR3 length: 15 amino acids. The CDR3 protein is CASSLRSSGPYEQYF. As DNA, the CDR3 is TGTGCCAGCAGCCTCCGTTCTAGCGGTCCCTACGAGCAGTACTTC. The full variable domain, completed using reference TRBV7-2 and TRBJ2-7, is GAGVSQSPSNKVTEKGKDVELRCDPISGHTALYWYRQSLGQGLEFLIYFQGNSAPDKSGLPSDRFSAERTGGSVSTLTIQRTQQEDSAVYLCASSLRSSGPYEQYFGPGTRLTVT.

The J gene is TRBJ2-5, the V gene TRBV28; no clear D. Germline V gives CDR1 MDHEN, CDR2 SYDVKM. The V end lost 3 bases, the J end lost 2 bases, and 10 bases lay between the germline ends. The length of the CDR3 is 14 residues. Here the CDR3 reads CASSFQAGQETQYF. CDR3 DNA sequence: TGTGCCAGCAGTTTTCAGGCAGGACAAGAGACCCAGTACTTC. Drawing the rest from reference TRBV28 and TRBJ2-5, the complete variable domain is DVKVTQSSRYLVKRTGEKVFLECVQDMDHENMFWYRQDPGLGLRLIYFSYDVKMKEKGDIPEGYSVSREKKERFSLILESASTNQTSMYLCASSFQAGQETQYFGPGTRLLVL.

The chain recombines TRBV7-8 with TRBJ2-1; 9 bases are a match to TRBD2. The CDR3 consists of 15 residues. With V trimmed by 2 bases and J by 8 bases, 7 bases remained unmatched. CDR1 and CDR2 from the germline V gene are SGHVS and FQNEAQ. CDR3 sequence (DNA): TGTGCCAGCAGCTTAAGGACTAGCGTTTCCGATGAGCAGTTCTTC. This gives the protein CASSLRTSVSDEQFF.

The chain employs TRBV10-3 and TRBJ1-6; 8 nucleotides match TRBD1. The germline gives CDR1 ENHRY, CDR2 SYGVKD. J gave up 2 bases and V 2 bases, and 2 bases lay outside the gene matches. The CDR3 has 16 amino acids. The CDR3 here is CAISEGQGAYNSPLHF. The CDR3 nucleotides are TGTGCCATCAGTGAGGGACAGGGTGCCTATAATTCACCCCTCCACTTT.

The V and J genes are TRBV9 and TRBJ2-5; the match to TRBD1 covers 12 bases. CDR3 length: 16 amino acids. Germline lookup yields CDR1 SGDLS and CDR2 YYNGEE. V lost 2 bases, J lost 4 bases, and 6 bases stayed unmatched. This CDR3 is CASSVRDRGLGETQYF. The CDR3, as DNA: TGTGCCAGCAGCGTCCGGGACAGGGGGCTTGGAGAGACCCAGTACTTC.

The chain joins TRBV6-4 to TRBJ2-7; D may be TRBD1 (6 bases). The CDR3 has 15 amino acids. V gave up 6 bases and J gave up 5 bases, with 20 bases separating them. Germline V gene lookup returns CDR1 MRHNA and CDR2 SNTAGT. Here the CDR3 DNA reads TGTGCCAGCAGGGACGGGAACAGGGATTTAGACGAGCAGTACTTC. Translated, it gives CASRDGNRDLDEQYF.

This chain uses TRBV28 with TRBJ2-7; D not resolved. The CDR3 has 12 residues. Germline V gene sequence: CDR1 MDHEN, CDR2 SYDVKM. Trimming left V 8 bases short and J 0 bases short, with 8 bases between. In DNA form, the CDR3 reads TGTGCCAGCGGTGGCAGCTCCTACGAGCAGTACTTC. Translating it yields CASGGSSYEQYF. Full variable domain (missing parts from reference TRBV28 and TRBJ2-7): DVKVTQSSRYLVKRTGEKVFLECVQDMDHENMFWYRQDPGLGLRLIYFSYDVKMKEKGDIPEGYSVSREKKERFSLILESASTNQTSMYLCASGGSSYEQYFGPGTRLTVT.

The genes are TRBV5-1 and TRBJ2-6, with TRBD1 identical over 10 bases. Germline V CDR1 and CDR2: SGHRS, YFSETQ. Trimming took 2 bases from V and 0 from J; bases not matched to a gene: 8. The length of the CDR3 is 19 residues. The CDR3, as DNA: TGCGCCAGCAGCTTAACCGGGACAGGGGACCTCTCTGGGGCCAACGTCCTGACTTTC. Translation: CASSLTGTGDLSGANVLTF.

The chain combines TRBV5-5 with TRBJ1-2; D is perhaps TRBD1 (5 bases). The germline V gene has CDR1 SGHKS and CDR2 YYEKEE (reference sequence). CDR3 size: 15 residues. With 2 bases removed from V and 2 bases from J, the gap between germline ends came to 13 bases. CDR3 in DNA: TGTGCCAGCAGCTTTCAGGCGGGGACCAACTATGGCTACACCTTC. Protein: CASSFQAGTNYGYTF.

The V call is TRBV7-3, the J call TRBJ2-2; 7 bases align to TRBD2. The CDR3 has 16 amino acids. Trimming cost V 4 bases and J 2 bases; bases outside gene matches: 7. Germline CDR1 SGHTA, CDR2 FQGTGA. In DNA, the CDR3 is TGTGCCAGCAGCTCCGCCGGGACTACAAACACCGGGGAGCTGTTTTTT. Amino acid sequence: CASSSAGTTNTGELFF.

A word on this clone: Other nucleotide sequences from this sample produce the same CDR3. CDR3 coding DNA: TGTGCCAGCAGTTTGACAGGGCCCTACGAGCAGTACTTC. Its translation is CASSLTGPYEQYF. The chain couples TRBV28 to TRBJ2-7; 7 positions match TRBD1. V was pared by 3 bases and J by 2 bases, with 1 base of the junction left unmatched. CDR1 is MDHEN, CDR2 SYDVKM, per germline. The CDR3 is 13 residues long.

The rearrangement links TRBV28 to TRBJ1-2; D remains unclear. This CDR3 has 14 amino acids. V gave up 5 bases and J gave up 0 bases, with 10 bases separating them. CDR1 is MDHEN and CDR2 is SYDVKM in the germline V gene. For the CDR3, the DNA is TGTGCCAGCAGTGGTTACGGTTCTAACTATGGCTACACCTTC. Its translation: CASSGYGSNYGYTF.

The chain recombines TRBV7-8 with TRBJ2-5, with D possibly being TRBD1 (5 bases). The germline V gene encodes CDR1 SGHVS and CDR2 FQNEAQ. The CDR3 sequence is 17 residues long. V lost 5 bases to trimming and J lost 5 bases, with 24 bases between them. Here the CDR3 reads CASSPVGQVSGRETQYF. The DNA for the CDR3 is TGTGCCAGCAGCCCGGTGGGGCAGGTCTCGGGTAGGGAGACCCAGTACTTC.

CDR3 nucleotide sequence: TGCGCCAGCAGCTTTGAGAGCGGCCTAGCCAAAAACATTCAGTACTTC. This codes for CASSFESGLAKNIQYF. The chain couples TRBV5-1 to TRBJ2-4, with D perhaps TRBD2 (5 bases). Trimming took 2 bases from V and 0 from J, leaving 12 bases between them. CDR1 and CDR2 from the germline V gene are SGHRS and YFSETQ. The CDR3 consists of 16 residues.